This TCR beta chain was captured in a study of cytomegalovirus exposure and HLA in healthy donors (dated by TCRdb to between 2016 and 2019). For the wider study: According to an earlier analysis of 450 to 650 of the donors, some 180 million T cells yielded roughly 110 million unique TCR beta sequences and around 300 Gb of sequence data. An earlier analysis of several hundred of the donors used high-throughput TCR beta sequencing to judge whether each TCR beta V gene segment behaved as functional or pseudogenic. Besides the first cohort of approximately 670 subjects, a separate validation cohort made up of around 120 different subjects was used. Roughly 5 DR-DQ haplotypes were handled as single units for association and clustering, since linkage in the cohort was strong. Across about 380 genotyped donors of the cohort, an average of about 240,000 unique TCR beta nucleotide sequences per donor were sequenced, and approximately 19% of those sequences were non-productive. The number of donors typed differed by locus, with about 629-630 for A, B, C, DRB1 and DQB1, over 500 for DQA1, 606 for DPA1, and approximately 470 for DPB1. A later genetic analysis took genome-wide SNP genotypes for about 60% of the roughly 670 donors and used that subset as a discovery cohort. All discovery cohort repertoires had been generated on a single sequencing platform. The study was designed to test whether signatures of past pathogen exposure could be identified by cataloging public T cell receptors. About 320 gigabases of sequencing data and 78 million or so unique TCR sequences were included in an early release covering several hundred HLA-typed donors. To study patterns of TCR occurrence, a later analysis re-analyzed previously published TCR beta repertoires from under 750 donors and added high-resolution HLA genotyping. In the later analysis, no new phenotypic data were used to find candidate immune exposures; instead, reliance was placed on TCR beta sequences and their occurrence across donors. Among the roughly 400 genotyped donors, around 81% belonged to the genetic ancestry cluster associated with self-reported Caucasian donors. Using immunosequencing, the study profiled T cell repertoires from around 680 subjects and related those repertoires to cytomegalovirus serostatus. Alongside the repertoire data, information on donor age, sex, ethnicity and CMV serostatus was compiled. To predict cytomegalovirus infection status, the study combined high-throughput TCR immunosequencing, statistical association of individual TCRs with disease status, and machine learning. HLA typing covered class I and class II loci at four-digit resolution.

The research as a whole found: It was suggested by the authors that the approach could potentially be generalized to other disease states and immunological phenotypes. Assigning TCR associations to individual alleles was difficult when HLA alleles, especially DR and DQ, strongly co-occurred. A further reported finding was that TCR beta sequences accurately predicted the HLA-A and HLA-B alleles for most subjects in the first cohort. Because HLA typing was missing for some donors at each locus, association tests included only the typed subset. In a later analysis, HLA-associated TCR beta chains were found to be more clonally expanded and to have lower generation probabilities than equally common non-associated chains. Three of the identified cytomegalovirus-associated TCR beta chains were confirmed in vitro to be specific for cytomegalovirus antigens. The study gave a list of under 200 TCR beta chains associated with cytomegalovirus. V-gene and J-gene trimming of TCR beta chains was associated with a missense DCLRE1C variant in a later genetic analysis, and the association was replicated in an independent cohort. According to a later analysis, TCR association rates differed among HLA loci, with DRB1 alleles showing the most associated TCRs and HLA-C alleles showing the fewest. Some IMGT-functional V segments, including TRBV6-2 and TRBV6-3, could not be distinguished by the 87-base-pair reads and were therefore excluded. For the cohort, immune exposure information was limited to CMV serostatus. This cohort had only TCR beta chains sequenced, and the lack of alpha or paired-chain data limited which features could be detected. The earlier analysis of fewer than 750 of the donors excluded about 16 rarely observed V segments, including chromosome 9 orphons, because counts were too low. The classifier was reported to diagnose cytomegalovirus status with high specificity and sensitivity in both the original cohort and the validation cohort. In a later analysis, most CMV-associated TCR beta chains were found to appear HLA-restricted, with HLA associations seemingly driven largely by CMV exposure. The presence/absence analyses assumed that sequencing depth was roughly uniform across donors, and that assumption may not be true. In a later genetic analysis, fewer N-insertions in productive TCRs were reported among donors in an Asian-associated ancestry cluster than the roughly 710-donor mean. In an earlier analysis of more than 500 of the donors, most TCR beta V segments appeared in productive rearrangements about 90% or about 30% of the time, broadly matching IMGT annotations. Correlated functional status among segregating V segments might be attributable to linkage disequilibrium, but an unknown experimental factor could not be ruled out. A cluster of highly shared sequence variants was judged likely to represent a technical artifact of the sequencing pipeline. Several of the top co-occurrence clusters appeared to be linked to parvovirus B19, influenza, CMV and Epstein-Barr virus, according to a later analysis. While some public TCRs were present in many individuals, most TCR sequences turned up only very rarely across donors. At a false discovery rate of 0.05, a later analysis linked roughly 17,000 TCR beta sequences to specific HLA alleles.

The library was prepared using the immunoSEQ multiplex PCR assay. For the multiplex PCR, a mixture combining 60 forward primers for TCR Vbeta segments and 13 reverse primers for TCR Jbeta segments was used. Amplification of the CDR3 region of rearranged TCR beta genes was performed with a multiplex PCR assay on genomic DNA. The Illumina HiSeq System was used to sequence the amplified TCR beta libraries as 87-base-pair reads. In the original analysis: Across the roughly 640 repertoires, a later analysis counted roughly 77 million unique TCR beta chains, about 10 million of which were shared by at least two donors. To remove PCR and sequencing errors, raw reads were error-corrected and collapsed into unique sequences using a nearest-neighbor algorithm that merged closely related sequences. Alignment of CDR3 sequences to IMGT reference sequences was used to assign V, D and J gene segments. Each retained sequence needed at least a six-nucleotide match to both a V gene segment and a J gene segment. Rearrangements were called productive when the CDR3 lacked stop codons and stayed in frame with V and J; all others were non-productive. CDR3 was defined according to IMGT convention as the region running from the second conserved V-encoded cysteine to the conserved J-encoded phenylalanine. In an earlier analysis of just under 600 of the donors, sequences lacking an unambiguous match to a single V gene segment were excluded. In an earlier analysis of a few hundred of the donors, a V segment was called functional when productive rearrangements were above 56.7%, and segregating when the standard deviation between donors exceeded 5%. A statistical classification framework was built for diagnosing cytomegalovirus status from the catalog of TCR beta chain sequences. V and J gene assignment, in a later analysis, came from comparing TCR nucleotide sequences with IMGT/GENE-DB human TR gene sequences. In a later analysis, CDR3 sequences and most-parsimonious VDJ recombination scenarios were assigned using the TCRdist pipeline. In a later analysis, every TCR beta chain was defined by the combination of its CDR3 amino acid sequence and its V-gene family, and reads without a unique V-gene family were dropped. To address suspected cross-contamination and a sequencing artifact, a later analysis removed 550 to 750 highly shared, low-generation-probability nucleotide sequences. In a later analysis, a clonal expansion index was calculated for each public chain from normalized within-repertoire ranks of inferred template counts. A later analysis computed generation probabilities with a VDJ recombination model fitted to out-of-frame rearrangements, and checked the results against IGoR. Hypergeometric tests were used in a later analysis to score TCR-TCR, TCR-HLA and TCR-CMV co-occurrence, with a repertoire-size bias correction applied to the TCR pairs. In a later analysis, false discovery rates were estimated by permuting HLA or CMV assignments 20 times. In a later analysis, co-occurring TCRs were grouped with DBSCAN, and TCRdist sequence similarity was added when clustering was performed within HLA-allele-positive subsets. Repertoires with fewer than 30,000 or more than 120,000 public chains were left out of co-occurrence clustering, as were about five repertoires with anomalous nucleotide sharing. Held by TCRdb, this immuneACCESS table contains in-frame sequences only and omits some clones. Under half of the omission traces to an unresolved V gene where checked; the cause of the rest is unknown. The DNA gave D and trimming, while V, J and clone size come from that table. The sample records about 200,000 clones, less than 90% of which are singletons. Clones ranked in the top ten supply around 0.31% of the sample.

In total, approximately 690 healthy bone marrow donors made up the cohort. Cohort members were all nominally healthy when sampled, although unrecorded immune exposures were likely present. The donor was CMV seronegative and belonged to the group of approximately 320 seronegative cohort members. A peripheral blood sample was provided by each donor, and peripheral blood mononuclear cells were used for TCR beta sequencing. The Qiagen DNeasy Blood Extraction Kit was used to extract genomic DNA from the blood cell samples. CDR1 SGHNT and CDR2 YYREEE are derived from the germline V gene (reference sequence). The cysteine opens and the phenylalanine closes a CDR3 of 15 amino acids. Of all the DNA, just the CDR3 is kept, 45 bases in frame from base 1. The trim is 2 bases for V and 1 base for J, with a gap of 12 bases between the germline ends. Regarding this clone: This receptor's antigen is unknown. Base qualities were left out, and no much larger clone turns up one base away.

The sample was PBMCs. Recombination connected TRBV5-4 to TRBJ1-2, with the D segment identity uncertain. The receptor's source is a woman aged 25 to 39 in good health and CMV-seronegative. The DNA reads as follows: TGTGCCAGCAGCTTAACCTACAGTCTTAACTATGGCTACACCTTC. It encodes CASSLTYSLNYGYTF.